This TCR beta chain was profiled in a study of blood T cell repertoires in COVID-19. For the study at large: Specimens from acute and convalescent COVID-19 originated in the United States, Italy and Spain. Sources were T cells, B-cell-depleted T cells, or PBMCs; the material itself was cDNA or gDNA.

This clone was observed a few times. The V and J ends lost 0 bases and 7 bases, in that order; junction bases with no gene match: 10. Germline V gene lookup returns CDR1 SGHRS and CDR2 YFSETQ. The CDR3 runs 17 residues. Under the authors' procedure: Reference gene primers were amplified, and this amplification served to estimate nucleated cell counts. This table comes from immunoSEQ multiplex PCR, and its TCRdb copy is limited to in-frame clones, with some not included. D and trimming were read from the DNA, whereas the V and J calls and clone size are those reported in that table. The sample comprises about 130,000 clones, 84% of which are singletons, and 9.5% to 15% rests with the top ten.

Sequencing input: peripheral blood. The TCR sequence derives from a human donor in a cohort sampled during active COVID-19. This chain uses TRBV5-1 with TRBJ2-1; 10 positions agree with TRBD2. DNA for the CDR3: TGCGCCAGCAGCTTGGGGGGCACCGCTAGCGGGGGAAATGAGCAGTTCTTC. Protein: CASSLGGTASGGNEQFF.